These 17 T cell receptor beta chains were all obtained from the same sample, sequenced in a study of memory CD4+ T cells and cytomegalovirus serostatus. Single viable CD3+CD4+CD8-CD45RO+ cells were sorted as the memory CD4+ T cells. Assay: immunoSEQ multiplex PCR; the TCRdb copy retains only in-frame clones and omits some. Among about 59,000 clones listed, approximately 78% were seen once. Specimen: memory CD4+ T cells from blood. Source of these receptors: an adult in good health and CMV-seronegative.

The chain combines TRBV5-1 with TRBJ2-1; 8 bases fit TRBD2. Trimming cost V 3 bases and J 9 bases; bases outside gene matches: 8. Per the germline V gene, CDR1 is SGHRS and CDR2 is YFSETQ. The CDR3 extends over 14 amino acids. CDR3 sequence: CASSSPGLESEQFF. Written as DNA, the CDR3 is TGCGCCAGCAGCTCACCGGGACTAGAAAGTGAGCAGTTCTTC.

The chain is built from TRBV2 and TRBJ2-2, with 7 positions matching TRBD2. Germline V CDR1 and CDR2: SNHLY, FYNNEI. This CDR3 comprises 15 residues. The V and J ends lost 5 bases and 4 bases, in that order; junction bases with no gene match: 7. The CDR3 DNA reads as TGTGCCAGCAGTCCTAGCGGAGAACTCACCGGGGAGCTGTTTTTT. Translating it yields CASSPSGELTGELFF.

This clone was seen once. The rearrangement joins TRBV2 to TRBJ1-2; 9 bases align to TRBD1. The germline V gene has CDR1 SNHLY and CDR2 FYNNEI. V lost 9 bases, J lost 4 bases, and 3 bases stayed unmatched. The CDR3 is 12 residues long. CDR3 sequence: CARQGASYGYTF. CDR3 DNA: TGTGCCAGACAGGGGGCTAGCTATGGCTACACCTTC.

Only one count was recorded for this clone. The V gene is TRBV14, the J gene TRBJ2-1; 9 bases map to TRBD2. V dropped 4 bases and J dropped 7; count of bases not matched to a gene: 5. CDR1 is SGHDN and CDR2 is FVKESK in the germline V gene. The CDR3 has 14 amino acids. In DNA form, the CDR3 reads TGTGCCAGCAGCCCCGGGACTAGCAGGAATGAGCAGTTCTTC. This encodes CASSPGTSRNEQFF.

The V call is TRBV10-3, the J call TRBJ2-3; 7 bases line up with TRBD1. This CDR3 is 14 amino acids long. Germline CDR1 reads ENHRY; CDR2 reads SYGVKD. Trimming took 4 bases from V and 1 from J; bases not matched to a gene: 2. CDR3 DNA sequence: TGTGCCATCAGTGGTGGGACAGGCACAGATACGCAGTATTTT. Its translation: CAISGGTGTDTQYF.

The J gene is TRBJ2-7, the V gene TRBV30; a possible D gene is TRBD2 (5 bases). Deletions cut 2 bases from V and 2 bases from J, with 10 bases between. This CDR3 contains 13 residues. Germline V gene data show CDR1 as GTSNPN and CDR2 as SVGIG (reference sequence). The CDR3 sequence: CAWSKNGAYEQYF. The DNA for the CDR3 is TGTGCCTGGAGTAAAAACGGGGCCTACGAGCAGTACTTC.

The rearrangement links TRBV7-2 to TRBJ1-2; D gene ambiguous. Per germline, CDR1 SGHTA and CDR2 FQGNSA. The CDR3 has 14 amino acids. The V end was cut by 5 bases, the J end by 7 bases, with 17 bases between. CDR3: CASSRLAVTGGYTF. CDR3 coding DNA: TGTGCCAGCAGCCGCCTTGCTGTAACGGGTGGCTACACCTTC.

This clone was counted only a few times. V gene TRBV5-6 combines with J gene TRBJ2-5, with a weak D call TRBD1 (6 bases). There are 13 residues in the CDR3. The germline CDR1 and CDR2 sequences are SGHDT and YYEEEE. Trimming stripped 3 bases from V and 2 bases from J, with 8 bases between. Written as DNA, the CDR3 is TGTGCCAGCAGCTATGGACAGCAAGAGACCCAGTACTTC. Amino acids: CASSYGQQETQYF.

CDR3 sequence: CASSLNQGGHGYTF. The CDR3 DNA follows: TGCGCCAGCAGCTTGAATCAGGGTGGCCATGGCTACACCTTC. J is TRBJ1-2 and V is TRBV5-1, with D possibly matching TRBD1 (5 bases). CDR1 is SGHRS, CDR2 YFSETQ, per germline. The CDR3 spans 14 residues. V was clipped by 1 base and J by 6 bases, with 13 bases between them. Full variable domain (missing parts from reference TRBV5-1 and TRBJ1-2): KAGVTQTPRYLIKTRGQQVTLSCSPISGHRSVSWYQQTPGQGLQFLFEYFSETQRNKGNFPGRFSGRQFSNSRSEMNVSTLELGDSALYLCASSLNQGGHGYTFGSGTRLTVV.

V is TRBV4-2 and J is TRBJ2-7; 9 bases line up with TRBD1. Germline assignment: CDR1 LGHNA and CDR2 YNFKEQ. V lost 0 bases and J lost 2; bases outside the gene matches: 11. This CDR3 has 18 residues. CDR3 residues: CASSQDLVRQGGPYEQYF. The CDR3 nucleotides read TGTGCCAGCAGCCAAGATCTTGTTAGACAGGGGGGACCCTACGAGCAGTACTTC.

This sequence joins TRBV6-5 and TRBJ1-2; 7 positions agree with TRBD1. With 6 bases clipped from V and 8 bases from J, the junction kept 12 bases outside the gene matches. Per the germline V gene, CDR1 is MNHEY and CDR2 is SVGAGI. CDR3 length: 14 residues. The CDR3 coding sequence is TGTGCCAGCAGCTGGGGCCGACAGGGCAGCGGCTACACCTTC. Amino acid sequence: CASSWGRQGSGYTF.

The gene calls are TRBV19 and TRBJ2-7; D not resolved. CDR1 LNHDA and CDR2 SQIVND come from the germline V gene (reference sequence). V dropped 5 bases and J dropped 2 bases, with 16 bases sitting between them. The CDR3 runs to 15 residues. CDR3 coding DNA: TGTGCCAGTAGTCAGAGTCACGACGGCACCTACGAGCAGTACTTC. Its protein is CASSQSHDGTYEQYF.

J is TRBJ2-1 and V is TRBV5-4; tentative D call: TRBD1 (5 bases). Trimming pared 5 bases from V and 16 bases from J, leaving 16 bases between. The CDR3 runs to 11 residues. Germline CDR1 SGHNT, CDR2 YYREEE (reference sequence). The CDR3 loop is CASRMGRKIFF. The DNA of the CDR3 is TGTGCCAGCAGAATGGGGCGTAAGATCTTCTTC.

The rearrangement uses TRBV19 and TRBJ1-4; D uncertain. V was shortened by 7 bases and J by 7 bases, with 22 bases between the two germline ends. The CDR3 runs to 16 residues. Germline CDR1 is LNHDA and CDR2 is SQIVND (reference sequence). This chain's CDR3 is CASIAPGPPWSEKLFF. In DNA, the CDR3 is TGTGCCAGTATTGCACCGGGCCCCCCTTGGAGTGAAAAACTGTTTTTT.

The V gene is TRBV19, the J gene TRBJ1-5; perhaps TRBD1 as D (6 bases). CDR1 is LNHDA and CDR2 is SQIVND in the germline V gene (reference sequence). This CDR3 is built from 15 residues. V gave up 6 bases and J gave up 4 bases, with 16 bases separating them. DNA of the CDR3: TGTGCCAGTAGAGGGGGGGAGGCTGGAAATCAGCCCCAGCATTTT. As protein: CASRGGEAGNQPQHF.

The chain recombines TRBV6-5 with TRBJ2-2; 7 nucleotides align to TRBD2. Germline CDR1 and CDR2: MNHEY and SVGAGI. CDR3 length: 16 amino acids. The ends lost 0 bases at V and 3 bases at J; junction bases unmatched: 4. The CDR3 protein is CASSYSSLADTGELFF. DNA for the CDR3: TGTGCCAGCAGTTACTCTTCCCTAGCGGACACCGGGGAGCTGTTTTTT.

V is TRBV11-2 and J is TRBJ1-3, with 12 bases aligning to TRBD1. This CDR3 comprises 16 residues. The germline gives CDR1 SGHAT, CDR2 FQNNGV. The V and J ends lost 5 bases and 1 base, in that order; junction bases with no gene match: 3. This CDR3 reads CASSAGQGASGNTIYF. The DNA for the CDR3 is TGTGCCAGCAGCGCGGGACAGGGGGCTTCTGGAAACACCATATATTTT.